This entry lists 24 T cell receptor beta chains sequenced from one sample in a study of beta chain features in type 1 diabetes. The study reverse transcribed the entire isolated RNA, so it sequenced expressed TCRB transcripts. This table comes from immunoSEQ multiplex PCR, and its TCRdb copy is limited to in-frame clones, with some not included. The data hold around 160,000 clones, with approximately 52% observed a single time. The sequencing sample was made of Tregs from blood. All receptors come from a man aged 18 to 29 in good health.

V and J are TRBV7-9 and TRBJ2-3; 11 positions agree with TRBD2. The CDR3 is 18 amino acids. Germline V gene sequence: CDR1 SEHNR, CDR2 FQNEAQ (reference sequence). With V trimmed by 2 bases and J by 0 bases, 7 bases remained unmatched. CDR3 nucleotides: TGTGCCAGCAGCTTAAGGGGACTAGCGGTTTCTAGCACAGATACGCAGTATTTT. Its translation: CASSLRGLAVSSTDTQYF.

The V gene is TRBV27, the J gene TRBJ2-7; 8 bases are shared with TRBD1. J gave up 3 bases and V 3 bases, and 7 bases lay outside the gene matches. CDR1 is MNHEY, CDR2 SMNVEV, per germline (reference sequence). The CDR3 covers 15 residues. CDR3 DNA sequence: TGTGCCAGCAGTTTTCGAGGACAGGGTATCTACGAGCAGTACTTC. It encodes CASSFRGQGIYEQYF.

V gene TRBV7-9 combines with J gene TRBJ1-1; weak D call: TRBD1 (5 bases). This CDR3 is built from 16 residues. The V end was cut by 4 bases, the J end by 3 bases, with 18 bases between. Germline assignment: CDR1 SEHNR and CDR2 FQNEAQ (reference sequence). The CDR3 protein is CASSSGVVSGDTEAFF. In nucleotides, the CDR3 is TGTGCCAGCAGCTCTGGCGTGGTTTCGGGGGACACTGAAGCTTTCTTT.

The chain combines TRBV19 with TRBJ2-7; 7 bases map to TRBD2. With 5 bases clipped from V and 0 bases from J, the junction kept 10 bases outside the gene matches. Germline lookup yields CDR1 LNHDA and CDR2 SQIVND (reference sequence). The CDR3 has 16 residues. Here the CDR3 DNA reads TGTGCCAGTAGTCGTGTAGCGGGCATCGGCTCCTACGAGCAGTACTTC. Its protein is CASSRVAGIGSYEQYF. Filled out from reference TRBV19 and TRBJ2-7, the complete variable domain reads DGGITQSPKYLFRKEGQNVTLSCEQNLNHDAMYWYRQDPGQGLRLIYYSQIVNDFQKGDIAEGYSVSREKKESFPLTVTSAQKNPTAFYLCASSRVAGIGSYEQYFGPGTRLTVT.

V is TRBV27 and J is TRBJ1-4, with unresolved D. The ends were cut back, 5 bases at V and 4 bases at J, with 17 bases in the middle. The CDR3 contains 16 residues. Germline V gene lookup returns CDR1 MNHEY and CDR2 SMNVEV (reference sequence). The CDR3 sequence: CASSPHRRGGNEKLFF. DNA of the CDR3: TGTGCCAGCAGTCCCCACCGCCGAGGAGGTAATGAAAAACTGTTTTTT.

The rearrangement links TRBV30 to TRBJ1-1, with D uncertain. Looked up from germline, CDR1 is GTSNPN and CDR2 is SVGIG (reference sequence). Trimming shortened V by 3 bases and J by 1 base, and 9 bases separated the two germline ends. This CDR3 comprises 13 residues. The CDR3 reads CAWRKPRNTEAFF. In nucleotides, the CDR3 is TGTGCCTGGAGAAAGCCCCGGAACACTGAAGCTTTCTTT.

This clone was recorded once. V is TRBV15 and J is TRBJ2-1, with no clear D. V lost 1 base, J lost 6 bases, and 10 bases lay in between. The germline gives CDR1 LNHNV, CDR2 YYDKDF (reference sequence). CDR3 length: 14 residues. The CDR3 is CATSRGSSSNEQFF. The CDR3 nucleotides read TGTGCCACCAGCAGAGGTTCTAGTAGCAATGAGCAGTTCTTC.

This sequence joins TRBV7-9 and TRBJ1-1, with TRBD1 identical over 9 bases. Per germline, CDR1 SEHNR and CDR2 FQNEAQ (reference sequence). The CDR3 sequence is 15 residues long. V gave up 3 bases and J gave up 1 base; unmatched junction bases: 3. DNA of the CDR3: TGTGCCAGCAGCTTCCCGGGACAGGGGAACACTGAAGCTTTCTTT. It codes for CASSFPGQGNTEAFF. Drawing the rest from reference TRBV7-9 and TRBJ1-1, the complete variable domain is DTGVSQNPRHKITKRGQNVTFRCDPISEHNRLYWYRQTLGQGPEFLTYFQNEAQLEKSRLLSDRFSAERPKGSFSTLEIQRTEQGDSAMYLCASSFPGQGNTEAFFGQGTRLTVV.

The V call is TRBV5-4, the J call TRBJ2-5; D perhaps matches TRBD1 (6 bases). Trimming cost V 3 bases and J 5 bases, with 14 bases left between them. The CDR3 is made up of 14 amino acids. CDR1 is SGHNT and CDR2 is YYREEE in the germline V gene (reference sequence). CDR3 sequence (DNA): TGTGCCAGCAGCTACCAGGGGACCCAGGAGACCCAGTACTTC. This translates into CASSYQGTQETQYF.

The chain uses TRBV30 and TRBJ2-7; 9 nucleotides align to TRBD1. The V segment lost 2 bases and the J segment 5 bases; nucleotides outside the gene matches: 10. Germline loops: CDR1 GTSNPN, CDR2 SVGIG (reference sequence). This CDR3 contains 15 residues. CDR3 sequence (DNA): TGTGCCTGGAGTTGGGGACAGGGAAGTAGCCACGAGCAGTACTTC. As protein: CAWSWGQGSSHEQYF.

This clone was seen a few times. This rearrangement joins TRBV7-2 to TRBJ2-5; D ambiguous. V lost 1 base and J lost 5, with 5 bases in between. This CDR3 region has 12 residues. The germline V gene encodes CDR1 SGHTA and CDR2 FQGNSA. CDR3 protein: CASSLVSETQYF. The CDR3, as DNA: TGTGCCAGCAGCTTAGTTTCGGAGACCCAGTACTTC.

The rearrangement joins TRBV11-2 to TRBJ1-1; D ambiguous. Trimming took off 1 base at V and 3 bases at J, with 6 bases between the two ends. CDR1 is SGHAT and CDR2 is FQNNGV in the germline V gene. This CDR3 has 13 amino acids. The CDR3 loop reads CASSLGRYTEAFF. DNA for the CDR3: TGTGCCAGCAGCTTAGGTCGGTACACTGAAGCTTTCTTT.

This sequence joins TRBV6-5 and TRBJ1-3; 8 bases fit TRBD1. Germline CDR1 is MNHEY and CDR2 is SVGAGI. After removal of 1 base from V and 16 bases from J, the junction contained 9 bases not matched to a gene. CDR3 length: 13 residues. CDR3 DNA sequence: TGTGCCAGCAGTTACTATGGACAGGGAGATTTGTATTTT. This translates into CASSYYGQGDLYF.

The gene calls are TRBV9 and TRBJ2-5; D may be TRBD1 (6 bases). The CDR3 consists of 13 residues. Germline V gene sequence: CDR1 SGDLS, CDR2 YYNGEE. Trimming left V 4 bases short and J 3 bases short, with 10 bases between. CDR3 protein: CASSPKGEETQYF. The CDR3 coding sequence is TGTGCCAGCAGCCCCAAGGGGGAAGAGACCCAGTACTTC.

The CDR3 protein is CASSVAFSGTSGSPEQYF. The CDR3 DNA sequence: TGTGCCAGCAGCGTAGCATTTTCAGGGACTAGCGGGAGCCCAGAGCAGTACTTC. This rearrangement joins TRBV9 to TRBJ2-7, with 14 bases that match TRBD2. CDR1 is SGDLS, CDR2 YYNGEE, per germline. This CDR3 contains 18 residues. Trimming cost V 0 bases and J 7 bases; bases outside gene matches: 12.

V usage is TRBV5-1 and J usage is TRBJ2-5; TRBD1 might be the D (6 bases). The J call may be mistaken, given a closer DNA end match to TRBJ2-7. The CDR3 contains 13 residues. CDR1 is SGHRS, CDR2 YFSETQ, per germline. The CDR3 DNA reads TGCGCCAGCAGCGCTCAGGGGTCCTACGAGCAGTACTTC. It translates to CASSAQGSYEQYF.

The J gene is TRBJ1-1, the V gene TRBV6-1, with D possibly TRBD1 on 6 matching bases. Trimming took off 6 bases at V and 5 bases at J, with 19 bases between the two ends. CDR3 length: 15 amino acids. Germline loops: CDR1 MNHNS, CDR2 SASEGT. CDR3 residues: CASSVQGHGGTEAFF. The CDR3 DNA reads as TGTGCCAGCAGCGTACAGGGACACGGTGGTACTGAAGCTTTCTTT.

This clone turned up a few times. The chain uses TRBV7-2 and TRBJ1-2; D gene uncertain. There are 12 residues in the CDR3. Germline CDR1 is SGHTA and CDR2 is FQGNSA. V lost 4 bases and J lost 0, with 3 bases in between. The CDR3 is CASSSTNYGYTF. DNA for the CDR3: TGTGCCAGCAGCTCAACTAACTATGGCTACACCTTC.

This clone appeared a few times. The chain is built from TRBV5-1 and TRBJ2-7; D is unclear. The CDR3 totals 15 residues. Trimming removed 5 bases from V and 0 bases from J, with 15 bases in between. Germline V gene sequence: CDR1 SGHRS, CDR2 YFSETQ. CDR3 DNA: TGCGCCAGCAGTTCCAGGCCTTCGTCCTCCTACGAGCAGTACTTC. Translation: CASSSRPSSSYEQYF.

The CDR3 DNA reads as TGTGCCAGCAGCTTAATCGGGACAGTTCATGAAAAACTGTTTTTT. This codes for CASSLIGTVHEKLFF. This sequence joins TRBV7-9 and TRBJ1-4; 7 bases agree with TRBD1. This CDR3 region has 15 residues. The germline V gene encodes CDR1 SEHNR and CDR2 FQNEAQ (reference sequence). V lost 2 bases to trimming and J lost 6 bases; unmatched junction nucleotides: 6.

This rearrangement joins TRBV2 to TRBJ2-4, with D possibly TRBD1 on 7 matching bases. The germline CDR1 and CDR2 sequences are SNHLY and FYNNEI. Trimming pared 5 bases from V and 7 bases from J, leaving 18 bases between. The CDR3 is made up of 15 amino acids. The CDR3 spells CASSRYRGGNNIQYF. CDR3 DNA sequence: TGTGCCAGCAGTCGATACAGGGGAGGCAATAACATTCAGTACTTC.

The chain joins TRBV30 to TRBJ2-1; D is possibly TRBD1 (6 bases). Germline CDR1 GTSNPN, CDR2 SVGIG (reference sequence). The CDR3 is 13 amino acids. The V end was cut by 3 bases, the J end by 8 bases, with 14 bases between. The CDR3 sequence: CAWRVRGTDEQFF. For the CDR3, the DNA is TGTGCCTGGAGGGTAAGGGGGACCGATGAGCAGTTCTTC.

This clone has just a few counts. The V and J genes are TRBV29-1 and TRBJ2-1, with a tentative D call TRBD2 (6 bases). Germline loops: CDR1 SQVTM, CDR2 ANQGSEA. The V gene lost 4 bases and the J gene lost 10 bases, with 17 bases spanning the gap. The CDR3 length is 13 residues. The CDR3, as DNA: TGCAGCGTTGCTGGAGGGAGAGCGTGGGAGCAGTTCTTC. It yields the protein CSVAGGRAWEQFF.

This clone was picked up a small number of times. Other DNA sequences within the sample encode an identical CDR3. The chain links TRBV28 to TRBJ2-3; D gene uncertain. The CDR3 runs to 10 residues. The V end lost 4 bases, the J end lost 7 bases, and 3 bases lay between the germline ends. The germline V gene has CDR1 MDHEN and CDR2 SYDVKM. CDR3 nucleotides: TGTGCCAGCAGTTCTTATACGCAGTATTTT. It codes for CASSSYTQYF.